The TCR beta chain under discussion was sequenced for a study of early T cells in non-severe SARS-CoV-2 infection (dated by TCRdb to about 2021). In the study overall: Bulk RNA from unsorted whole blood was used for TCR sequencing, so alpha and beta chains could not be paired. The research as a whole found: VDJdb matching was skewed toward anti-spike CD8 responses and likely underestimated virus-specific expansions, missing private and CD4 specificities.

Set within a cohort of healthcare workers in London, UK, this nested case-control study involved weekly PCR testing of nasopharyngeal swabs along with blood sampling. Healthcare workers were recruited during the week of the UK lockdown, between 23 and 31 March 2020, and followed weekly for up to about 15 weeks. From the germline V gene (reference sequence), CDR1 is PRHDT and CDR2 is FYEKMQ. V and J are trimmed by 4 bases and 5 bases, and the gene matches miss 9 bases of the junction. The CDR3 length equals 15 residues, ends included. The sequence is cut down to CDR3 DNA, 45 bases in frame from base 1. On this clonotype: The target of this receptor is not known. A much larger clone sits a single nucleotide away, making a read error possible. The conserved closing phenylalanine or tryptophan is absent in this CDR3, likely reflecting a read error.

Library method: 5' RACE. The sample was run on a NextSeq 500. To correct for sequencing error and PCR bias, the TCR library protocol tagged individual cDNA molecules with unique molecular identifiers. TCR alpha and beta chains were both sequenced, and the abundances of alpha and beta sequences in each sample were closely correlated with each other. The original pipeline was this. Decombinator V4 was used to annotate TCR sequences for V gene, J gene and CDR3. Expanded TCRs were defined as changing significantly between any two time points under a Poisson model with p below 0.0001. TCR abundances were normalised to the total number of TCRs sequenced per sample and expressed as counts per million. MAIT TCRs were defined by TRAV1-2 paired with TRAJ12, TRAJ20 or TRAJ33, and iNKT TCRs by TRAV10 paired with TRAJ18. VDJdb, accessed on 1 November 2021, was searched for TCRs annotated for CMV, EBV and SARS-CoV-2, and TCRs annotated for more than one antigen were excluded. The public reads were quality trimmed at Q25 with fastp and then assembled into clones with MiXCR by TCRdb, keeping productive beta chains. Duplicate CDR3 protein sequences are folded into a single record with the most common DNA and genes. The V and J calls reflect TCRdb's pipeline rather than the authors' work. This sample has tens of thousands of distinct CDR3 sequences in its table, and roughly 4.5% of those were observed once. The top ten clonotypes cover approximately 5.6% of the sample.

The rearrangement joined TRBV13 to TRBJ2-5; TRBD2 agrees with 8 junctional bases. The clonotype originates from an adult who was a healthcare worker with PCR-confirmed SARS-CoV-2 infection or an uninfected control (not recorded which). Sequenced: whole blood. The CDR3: CASSSLAGPRETQYY. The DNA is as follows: TGTGCCAGCAGCTCATTAGCGGGGCCGCGGGAGACCCAGTACTAC.